This T cell receptor (beta chain) emerged from a study of CD8 T cells in ankylosing spondylitis. Study-level results: Researchers reportedly found disease-linked clones significantly enriched in matched ankylosing spondylitis synovial fluid. Peripheral blood held disease-linked clones only at relatively low frequency, and these were CD8+. Reactive arthritis synovial fluid and blood previously showed some of these motif variants. For ankylosing spondylitis blood, a TCR beta motif of under ten highly homologous variants appeared characteristic.

CDR3 length: 16 residues. V was pared by 3 bases and J by 2 bases, with 9 bases of the junction left unmatched. Germline values: CDR1 SGHTA, CDR2 FQGNSA. Library preparation for TCR beta used quantitative 5'-RACE with molecular barcodes. MiXCR, applied by TCRdb to the 5' RACE reads, yields one record per CDR3 protein. The table lists some 840,000 distinct CDR3 sequences, about 11% of them singletons, with 0.51% in the top ten. A word on this clonotype: The antigen remains unidentified.

The chain is built from TRBV7-2 and TRBJ2-7, with 8 bases that match TRBD1. This sequence was found in a male donor with ankylosing spondylitis. Sequenced input: blood, either unsorted or a sorted T cell fraction (not recorded which). CDR3 sequence reads: CASSFPSGTGTYEQYF. The DNA for the CDR3 is TGTGCCAGCAGCTTCCCGTCCGGGACAGGTACCTACGAGCAGTACTTC.